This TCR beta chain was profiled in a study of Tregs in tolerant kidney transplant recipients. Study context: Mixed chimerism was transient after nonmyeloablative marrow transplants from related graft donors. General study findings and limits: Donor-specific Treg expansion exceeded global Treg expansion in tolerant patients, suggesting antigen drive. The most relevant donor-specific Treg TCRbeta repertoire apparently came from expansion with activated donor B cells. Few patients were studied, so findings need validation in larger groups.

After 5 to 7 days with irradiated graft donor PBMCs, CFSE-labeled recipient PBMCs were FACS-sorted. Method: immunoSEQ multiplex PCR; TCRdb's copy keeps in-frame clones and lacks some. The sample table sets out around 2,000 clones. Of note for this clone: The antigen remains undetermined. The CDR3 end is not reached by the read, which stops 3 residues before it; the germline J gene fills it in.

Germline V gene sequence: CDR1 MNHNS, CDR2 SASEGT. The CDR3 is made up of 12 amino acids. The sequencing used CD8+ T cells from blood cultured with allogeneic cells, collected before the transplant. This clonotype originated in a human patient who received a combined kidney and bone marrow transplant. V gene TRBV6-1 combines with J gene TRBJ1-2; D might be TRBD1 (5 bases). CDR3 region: CASSEVGGGYTF. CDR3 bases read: TGTGCCAGCAGTGAAGTCGGGGGAGGC.